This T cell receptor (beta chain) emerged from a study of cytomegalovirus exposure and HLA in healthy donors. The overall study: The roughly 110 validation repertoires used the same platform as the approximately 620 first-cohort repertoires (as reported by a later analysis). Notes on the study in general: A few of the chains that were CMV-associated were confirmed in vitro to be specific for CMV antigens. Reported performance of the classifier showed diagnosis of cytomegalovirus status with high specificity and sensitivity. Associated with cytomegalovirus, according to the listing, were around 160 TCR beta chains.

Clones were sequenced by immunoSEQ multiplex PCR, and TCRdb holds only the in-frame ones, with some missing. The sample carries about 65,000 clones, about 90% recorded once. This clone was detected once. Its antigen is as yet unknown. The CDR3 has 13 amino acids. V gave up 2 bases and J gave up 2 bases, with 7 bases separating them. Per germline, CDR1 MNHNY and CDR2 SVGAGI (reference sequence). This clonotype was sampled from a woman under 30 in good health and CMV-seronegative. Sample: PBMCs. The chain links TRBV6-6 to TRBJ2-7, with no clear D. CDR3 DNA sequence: TGTGCCAGCAGTTACGAGAGAACCTACGAGCAGTACTTC. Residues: CASSYERTYEQYF.